Shown below are 7 T cell receptor beta chains from a single sample sequenced in a study of shared clonotypes between healthy human individuals. Repertoires were generated with immunoSEQ multiplex PCR, while TCRdb's copy carries only in-frame clones and drops some. The sample holds around 1.1 million clones; around 82% are singletons and the top ten take roughly 0.65%. The material sequenced was memory CD4+ T cells from PBMCs. Described subset: CD45RA-negative fraction. Receptors were obtained from a man between 18 and 35 years old in good health. Some clones in this sample may be carry-over from other donors' samples.

The chain recombines TRBV27 with TRBJ2-5, with D perhaps being TRBD1 or TRBD2 (5 bases each). In germline, CDR1 is MNHEY, CDR2 SMNVEV (reference sequence). V dropped 4 bases and J dropped 9 bases, with 21 bases sitting between them. The CDR3 contains 15 residues. The DNA of the CDR3 is TGTGCCAGCAGTTCGACTTCCGGGGCTTTCCGGGCCCAGTACTTC. Amino acids: CASSSTSGAFRAQYF.

The rearrangement links TRBV6-6 to TRBJ1-5, with D maybe TRBD1 (6 bases). V was cut by 9 bases and J by 3 bases, with 15 bases left in between. CDR1 and CDR2 (germline): MNHNY, SVGAGI (reference sequence). The CDR3 has 14 amino acids. CDR3 protein: CARGALRDNQPQHF. The CDR3 DNA sequence: TGTGCCAGGGGGGCCCTCAGAGACAATCAGCCCCAGCATTTT.

The rearrangement joins TRBV6-4 to TRBJ2-3; D remains unclear. Germline CDR1 MRHNA, CDR2 SNTAGT. The CDR3 extends over 14 amino acids. The V and J ends lost 2 bases and 4 bases respectively, with 10 bases between them. The CDR3 here is CASSDQSQADTQYF. CDR3 in DNA: TGTGCCAGCAGTGACCAGTCGCAGGCAGATACGCAGTATTTT.

V is TRBV2 and J is TRBJ2-1, with TRBD2 matching over 10 bases. This CDR3 region has 15 residues. Per germline, CDR1 SNHLY and CDR2 FYNNEI. V shed 6 bases, J shed 12 bases, and the junction held 14 bases outside the gene matches. The DNA of the CDR3 is TGTGCCAGCAGCCCAGCTAGCGGGGGAATCTCAAGGCAGTTCTTC. This encodes CASSPASGGISRQFF.

The chain employs TRBV7-2 and TRBJ2-7; no clear D. The CDR3 runs 14 residues. The germline V gene encodes CDR1 SGHTA and CDR2 FQGNSA. V lost 1 base and J lost 4, with 11 bases in between. As DNA, the CDR3 is TGTGCCAGCAGCTTAGATAGAAATCGATACGAGCAGTACTTC. Protein: CASSLDRNRYEQYF. Together with reference TRBV7-2 and TRBJ2-7, the CDR3 gives the full variable domain: GAGVSQSPSNKVTEKGKDVELRCDPISGHTALYWYRQSLGQGLEFLIYFQGNSAPDKSGLPSDRFSAERTGGSVSTLTIQRTQQEDSAVYLCASSLDRNRYEQYFGPGTRLTVT.

The CDR3 sequence is CASNPRGDAYNEQFF. In DNA form, the CDR3 reads TGTGCCAGCAACCCTCGGGGGGACGCCTACAATGAGCAGTTCTTC. This chain links TRBV9 with TRBJ2-1, with 7 nucleotides matching TRBD2. In germline, CDR1 is SGDLS, CDR2 YYNGEE. V was pared by 6 bases and J by 2 bases, with 8 bases of the junction left unmatched. The CDR3 extends over 15 amino acids.

The rearrangement joins TRBV4-1 to TRBJ2-5, with D possibly being TRBD1 (5 bases). Germline CDR1 reads MGHRA; CDR2 reads YSYEKL. V lost 4 bases and J 4 bases, leaving 16 bases between the germline ends. The CDR3 consists of 15 residues. CDR3 protein: CASSPLDRKRETQYF. In nucleotides, the CDR3 is TGCGCCAGCAGCCCCCTAGACAGAAAGAGAGAGACCCAGTACTTC.